A selection of T cell receptor beta chains follows, all from one sample in a study of T cell repertoires in cytomegalovirus infection. TCRdb passed the reads through MiXCR, listing each CDR3 protein once. The data hold a few hundred thousand distinct CDR3 sequences, with roughly 18% observed a single time. Sequenced material: PBMCs. All receptors come from a human donor in good health (CMV status not recorded). Some clones in this sample may be carry-over from other donors' samples. CDR3s include the opening cysteine and the closing phenylalanine or tryptophan. A D gene is named only where the DNA matches it firmly. Clone size, where shown, is once, few, many, or a class for clones that have expanded.

D gene: -
V gene: TRBV7-2
clone size: -
CDR3 protein: CASSLASDRGKTQYF

D gene: -
V gene: TRBV7-2
clone size: -
CDR3 protein: CASSFGGDRVLYEQYF

D gene: -
V gene: TRBV20-1
clone size: few
CDR3 protein: CSAWDPRSSYEQYF

D gene: TRBD2
V gene: TRBV7-2
clone size: many
CDR3 protein: CASSTTTSGRSTDTQYF

D gene: -
V gene: TRBV29-1
clone size: -
CDR3 protein: CSVAPGNYGYTF

D gene: TRBD2
V gene: TRBV20-1
clone size: few
CDR3 protein: CSARSPLAGLNNEQFF

D gene: TRBD2
V gene: TRBV7-2
clone size: -
CDR3 protein: CASSLVYAGGRHLGYF

D gene: -
V gene: TRBV7-6
clone size: -
CDR3 protein: CASLAEKNYEQYF

D gene: -
V gene: TRBV19
clone size: many
CDR3 protein: CASTAEGSGELFF

D gene: -
V gene: TRBV6-2/TRBV6-3
clone size: -
CDR3 protein: CASSYADSSYEQYF

D gene: -
V gene: TRBV11-2
clone size: -
CDR3 protein: CASSLAERQFF

D gene: -
V gene: TRBV4-2
clone size: -
CDR3 protein: CASSHEVNQPQHF

D gene: TRBD1
V gene: TRBV20-1
clone size: few
CDR3 protein: CSARPGGDEQYF

D gene: -
V gene: TRBV7-2
clone size: -
CDR3 protein: CASSLSNSANTIYF

D gene: TRBD2
V gene: TRBV11-2
clone size: many
CDR3 protein: CASSLGREDTDTQYF

D gene: TRBD2
V gene: TRBV7-9
clone size: many
CDR3 protein: CASSLVGGRAWNEQFF

D gene: -
V gene: TRBV20-1
clone size: few
CDR3 protein: CSARGGAVGYTF

D gene: -
V gene: TRBV20-1
clone size: -
CDR3 protein: CSARAYSSTDTQYF

D gene: TRBD1
V gene: TRBV28
clone size: many
CDR3 protein: CASQGQANEQFF

D gene: -
V gene: TRBV7-2
clone size: many
CDR3 protein: CASSLQGPSTYGYTF

D gene: -
V gene: TRBV7-2
clone size: many
CDR3 protein: CASKRVGWANEKLFF

D gene: -
V gene: TRBV27
clone size: -
CDR3 protein: CASSLIAGASITDTQYF

D gene: -
V gene: TRBV3-1
clone size: -
CDR3 protein: CASSQGPRPRGGTDTQYF

D gene: -
V gene: TRBV7-2
clone size: few
CDR3 protein: CASSFRGDNEQFF

D gene: -
V gene: TRBV6-5
clone size: few
CDR3 protein: CASSELGGGRDTQYF

D gene: -
V gene: TRBV7-9
clone size: many
CDR3 protein: CASSLKGAKNIQYF

D gene: -
V gene: TRBV11-2
clone size: many
CDR3 protein: CASSSLARGYNEQFF

D gene: -
V gene: TRBV4-3
clone size: many
CDR3 protein: CASSQAVQAETQYF